This T cell receptor (beta chain) derives from a study of vaccination effects on CD4 cells after COVID-19. About this clone: Its antigen remains unidentified.

Clones were read by immunoSEQ multiplex PCR, and TCRdb kept only the in-frame ones, dropping some. The table records around 40,000 clones, approximately 70% of them present only once. Germline V lookup: CDR1 MNHEY, CDR2 SVGEGT. Unmatched junction bases numbered 4, after V lost 6 bases and J lost 2 bases. The CDR3 sequence is 14 residues long. Antigen-specific CD4+ T cells were expanded with viral peptide pools in the ViraFEST assay before sequencing. Scientists isolated CD4+ T cells after a roughly nine-day culture period ended. PCR showed that the person got SARS-CoV-2 infection at some point between March and December 2020.

The TCR was taken from a human donor who had a prior SARS-CoV-2 infection. The specimen was CD4+ T cells from PBMCs cultured with a peptide pool, collected before COVID-19 vaccination. The rearrangement links TRBV6-2 or TRBV6-3 to TRBJ1-2; 9 bases are shared with TRBD1. Here the CDR3 reads CASSPTGGNYGYTF. In nucleotides, the CDR3 is TGTGCCAGCAGCCCGACAGGGGGAAACTATGGCTACACCTTC.